Sequencing of this TCR beta chain was carried out in a study of beta chain features in type 1 diabetes. Each of the CD4+ naive, central memory, regulatory and stem cell-like memory populations was sorted via CD45RO/CCR7/CD25/CD127/CD95/CD27. The length of the CDR3 is 14 residues. Germline values: CDR1 MDHEN, CDR2 SYDVKM. V lost 3 bases and J lost 9, with 12 bases in between. Study conclusions and caveats: There was a moderate but significant shortening of TCRB CDR3s in all four CD4+ subsets of Type 1 diabetes patients. In type 1 diabetes patients, VDJ junctions had fewer insertions; deletions at these junctions were more frequent.

To note about this clone: Its antigen is still unknown.

The study reverse transcribed the entire isolated RNA, so it sequenced expressed TCRB transcripts. Sequencing was performed with immunoSEQ multiplex PCR; in TCRdb, only in-frame clones are kept and a portion is missing. Of 200,000 to 250,000 clones listed, roughly two thirds were seen once; the top ten hold around 0.05%. The chain is built from TRBV28 and TRBJ1-6; perhaps TRBD1 as D (6 bases). This TCR was sampled from a man between 25 and 39 years old in good health. The sequenced material came from naive CD4+ T cells from blood. The CDR3 DNA follows: TGTGCCAGCAGTTTTTTGACAGGCGGTTCACCCCTCCACTTT. As protein: CASSFLTGGSPLHF.